The clone carrying this T cell receptor (beta chain) was observed a single time. The data originate from a study of cytomegalovirus exposure and HLA in healthy donors. The PCR had 60 Vbeta and 13 Jbeta primers. Profiling relied on immunoSEQ multiplex PCR, and the TCRdb table lists in-frame clones only, not all of them. The sample shows about 82,000 clones, 65% to 80% of them seen only once. Input material: PBMCs. The TCR was taken from a human donor in good health.

The CDR3: CASRNYGNAGEKLFF. The CDR3, as DNA: TGTGCCAGTAGGAATTACGGGAACGCGGGGGAAAAACTGTTTTTT. This chain connects TRBV19 to TRBJ1-4, with D uncertain. The CDR3 is 15 residues long. CDR1 and CDR2 (germline): LNHDA, SQIVND (reference sequence). V shed 6 bases and J shed 8 bases, with 19 bases lying between them.